The 21 T cell receptor beta chains presented below share a single source sample, sequenced in a study of T-cell reconstitution after alpha-beta-depleted transplantation in children. Unique molecular identifiers were incorporated when the TCRbeta library was constructed. Each CDR3 protein gets one entry after TCRdb re-called the PCR reads with MiXCR. The sample includes some 300,000 distinct CDR3 sequences, 10% of them seen just once. The sequenced sample was PBMCs, obtained before TCRalphabeta/CD19-depleted stem cell transplant. These TCRs come from a boy in the first two years of life with acute myeloid leukemia, due to receive a stem cell transplant.

This clonotype was observed many times. The rearrangement uses TRBV3-1 and TRBJ2-1; TRBD2 matches 7 bases. From germline, CDR1 is LGHDT and CDR2 YNNKEL (reference sequence). Trimming took 0 bases from V and 3 from J; bases not matched to a gene: 5. The CDR3 runs to 16 residues. This chain's CDR3 is CASSQEWREFYNEQFF. The CDR3 DNA reads as TGTGCCAGCAGCCAAGAATGGCGGGAGTTCTACAATGAGCAGTTCTTC.

The table lists this clonotype with a few counts. This chain joins TRBV29-1 and TRBJ1-2; D is uncertain. Germline lookup yields CDR1 SQVTM and CDR2 ANQGSEA. The length of the CDR3 is 14 residues. V shed 3 bases and J shed 4 bases, with 15 bases lying between them. The CDR3 sequence: CSVDTAGFPYGYTF. The CDR3 nucleotides are TGCAGCGTTGACACCGCAGGATTCCCCTATGGCTACACCTTC.

The rearrangement joins TRBV28 to TRBJ2-3; possibly TRBD2 for D (6 bases). This CDR3 is 15 amino acids long. Germline CDR1 and CDR2: MDHEN and SYDVKM. With 5 bases removed from V and 4 bases from J, the gap between germline ends came to 16 bases. The CDR3 coding sequence is TGTGCCAGCAGTCCGGGACTCACCAACCCAGATACGCAGTATTTT. Its translation is CASSPGLTNPDTQYF.

This clonotype was counted at least ten times. This chain joins TRBV7-2 and TRBJ1-5; D unclear. Germline V CDR1 and CDR2: SGHTA, FQGNSA. CDR3 length equals 14 residues. The ends were cut back, 5 bases at V and 9 bases at J, with 17 bases in the middle. CDR3 coding DNA: TGTGCCAGCAGCGAGCAGATAACTTTGCCGCCCCAGCATTTT. It codes for CASSEQITLPPQHF.

As DNA, the CDR3 is TGTGCCAGCAGCTTAACTCACCGGAACACTGAAGCTTTCTTT. Translation: CASSLTHRNTEAFF. The V gene is TRBV11-1, the J gene TRBJ1-1; D unclear. The V gene lost 2 bases and the J gene lost 1 base, with 8 bases spanning the gap. CDR3 length: 14 residues. Germline CDR1 and CDR2: SGHAT and FQDESV (reference sequence).

The sample holds many counts of this clonotype. The J gene is TRBJ2-1, the V gene TRBV6-5, with 12 bases aligning to TRBD2. CDR3 length: 16 amino acids. The V segment lost 8 bases and the J segment 3 bases; nucleotides outside the gene matches: 8. CDR1 MNHEY and CDR2 SVGAGI come from the germline V gene. CDR3 nucleotides: TGTGCCAGCGCCCAAAGACTAGCGGGGGACTACAATGAGCAGTTCTTC. Residues: CASAQRLAGDYNEQFF.

This clonotype was recorded a few times. This chain links TRBV20-1 with TRBJ2-4; TRBD1 agrees at 8 bases. This CDR3 spans 14 amino acids. V trimming: 5 bases; J trimming: 3 bases; junction bases outside the gene matches: 6. Germline lookup yields CDR1 DFQATT and CDR2 SNEGSKA (reference sequence). The CDR3 is CSAARQGSKNIQYF. Written as DNA, the CDR3 is TGCAGTGCTGCCCGACAGGGGAGCAAAAACATTCAGTACTTC.

There are a few counts of this clonotype. The rearrangement links TRBV5-1 to TRBJ2-5; TRBD1 is a possible D gene (6 bases). Trimming took off 4 bases at V and 1 base at J, with 14 bases between the two ends. From germline, CDR1 is SGHRS and CDR2 YFSETQ. This CDR3 comprises 15 residues. As DNA, the CDR3 is TGCGCCAGCAGCCTACTTAGACAGGCCCAAGAGACCCAGTACTTC. Translating gives CASSLLRQAQETQYF.

This clonotype has ten or more counts. The chain recombines TRBV29-1 with TRBJ2-7; D gene ambiguous. The CDR3 is 13 amino acids. Trimming left V 4 bases short and J 4 bases short, with 14 bases between. Germline CDR1 and CDR2: SQVTM and ANQGSEA. Written as DNA, the CDR3 is TGCAGCGTTGTTGGTAAAGGGTGGTACGAGCAGTACTTC. Translated, it gives CSVVGKGWYEQYF.

Notes on this clonotype: The junction differs from germline at one of its ends, possibly a read error. This chain connects TRBV7-7 to TRBJ2-2; D tentatively fits TRBD1 or TRBD2 (7 bases each). The V gene's germline CDR1 is SSHAT and CDR2 FNYEAQ (reference sequence). The length of the CDR3 is 14 residues. The CDR3: CASSSGGGTGELFF. The CDR3 DNA is TGTGCTAGCAGCTCAGGGGGGGGCACCGGGGAGCTGTTTTTT. The full variable domain, in which reference TRBV7-7 and TRBJ2-2 provide the parts outside the CDR3, is GAGVSQSPRYKVTKRGQDVTLRCDPISSHATLYWYQQALGQGPEFLTYFNYEAQPDKSGLPSDRFSAERPEGSISTLTIQRTEQRDSAMYRCASSSGGGTGELFFGEGSRLTVL.

This chain joins TRBV7-3 and TRBJ2-3; unclear D gene. CDR3 length: 13 amino acids. V lost 3 bases, J lost 2 bases, and 6 bases lay in between. Per germline, CDR1 SGHTA and CDR2 FQGTGA. The CDR3 sequence is CASSFVFTDTQYF. The CDR3 nucleotides read TGTGCCAGCAGCTTCGTATTCACAGATACGCAGTATTTT.

This clonotype was counted at least ten times. This chain joins TRBV20-1 and TRBJ2-1; 7 bases match TRBD2. CDR1 and CDR2 (germline): DFQATT, SNEGSKA (reference sequence). The CDR3 is 18 residues long. V trimming: 1 base; J trimming: 2 bases; junction bases outside the gene matches: 14. The CDR3 DNA reads as TGCAGTGCTAGAGGGGACTACAAGAACCGTGGGGCCTACAATGAGCAGTTCTTC. Residues: CSARGDYKNRGAYNEQFF.

The chain joins TRBV18 to TRBJ2-5; TRBD2 matches at 10 bases. CDR3 length equals 15 residues. Germline-derived CDR1 and CDR2 are KGHSH and LQKENI. V shed 4 bases, J shed 5 bases, and the junction held 7 bases outside the gene matches. The DNA of the CDR3 is TGTGCCAGCTCACTCATGGGACTAGCGAGGGAGACCCAGTACTTC. Translation gives CASSLMGLARETQYF.

This clonotype was recorded at least ten times. At one of its ends the junction is not consistent with the germline gene, which may arise from a read error. The V gene is TRBV28, the J gene TRBJ2-6; the match to TRBD2 covers 8 bases. CDR3 size: 18 residues. The germline V gene has CDR1 MDHEN and CDR2 SYDVKM. In DNA, the CDR3 is TGTGCCAGCAGTCCCACCCTAGCGGGCACGAATGGGTCCAACGTCCTGACTTTC. Its translation is CASSPTLAGTNGSNVLTF.

The chain combines TRBV20-1 with TRBJ2-7; TRBD2 agrees at 10 bases. This CDR3 has 15 amino acids. Losses at the gene ends were 3 bases for V and 5 bases for J; bases not matched to a gene: 10. Germline V gene sequence: CDR1 DFQATT, CDR2 SNEGSKA (reference sequence). As DNA, the CDR3 is TGCAGTGCTAGTGCCCCTCTAGCGGGAGTGCACGAGCAGTACTTC. It yields the protein CSASAPLAGVHEQYF.

This clonotype was seen a few times. The chain employs TRBV3-1 and TRBJ1-5; the D gene is possibly TRBD1 (5 bases). The V end was cut by 4 bases, the J end by 4 bases, with 11 bases between. The germline V gene has CDR1 LGHDT and CDR2 YNNKEL (reference sequence). This CDR3 comprises 14 residues. The CDR3 reads CASSRTSTNQPQHF. Here the CDR3 DNA reads TGTGCCAGCAGCCGGACAAGTACTAATCAGCCCCAGCATTTT.

This clonotype occurred many times. J is TRBJ1-2 and V is TRBV12-3 or TRBV12-4, with a possible D match to TRBD1 (5 bases). V lost 2 bases and J lost 5, with 15 bases in between. The CDR3 has 15 amino acids. The CDR3 here is CASSLRIGDGYGYTF. CDR3 in DNA: TGTGCCAGCAGTTTACGAATAGGGGATGGGTATGGCTACACCTTC.

This clonotype was counted at least ten times. The chain is built from TRBV13 and TRBJ2-1; either TRBD1 or TRBD2 may supply D (5 bases each). V lost 5 bases, J lost 1 base, and 9 bases lay in between. This CDR3 is built from 14 residues. From germline, CDR1 is PRHDT and CDR2 FYEKMQ (reference sequence). The CDR3 region has the DNA TGTGCCAGCAGCCGGGGCCATTCCTACAATGAGCAGTTCTTC. Translating it yields CASSRGHSYNEQFF.

Many counts were recorded for this clonotype. This chain connects TRBV6-5 to TRBJ2-5; 9 positions match TRBD2. The CDR3 contains 14 residues. The germline V gene encodes CDR1 MNHEY and CDR2 SVGAGI. The ends lost 4 bases at V and 4 bases at J; junction bases unmatched: 4. The CDR3 DNA is TGTGCCAGCAGTTCCCTAGCGGGACTAGAGACCCAGTACTTC. Protein sequence: CASSSLAGLETQYF.

This clonotype was detected many times. V usage is TRBV19 and J usage is TRBJ2-3; D not certain. Deletions cut 7 bases from V and 2 bases from J, with 7 bases between. Looked up from germline, CDR1 is LNHDA and CDR2 is SQIVND (reference sequence). This CDR3 has 12 amino acids. The CDR3 nucleotides read TGTGCCAGTATCGGTGACACAGATACGCAGTATTTT. Protein sequence: CASIGDTDTQYF.

This clonotype was observed many times. V is TRBV5-1 and J is TRBJ2-3; D remains ambiguous. CDR1 SGHRS and CDR2 YFSETQ come from the germline V gene. Trimming stripped 0 bases from V and 3 bases from J, with 14 bases between. The CDR3 sequence is 16 residues long. The CDR3 spells CASSLARTPSTDTQYF. CDR3 bases: TGCGCCAGCAGCTTGGCCAGGACCCCCTCTACAGATACGCAGTATTTT.